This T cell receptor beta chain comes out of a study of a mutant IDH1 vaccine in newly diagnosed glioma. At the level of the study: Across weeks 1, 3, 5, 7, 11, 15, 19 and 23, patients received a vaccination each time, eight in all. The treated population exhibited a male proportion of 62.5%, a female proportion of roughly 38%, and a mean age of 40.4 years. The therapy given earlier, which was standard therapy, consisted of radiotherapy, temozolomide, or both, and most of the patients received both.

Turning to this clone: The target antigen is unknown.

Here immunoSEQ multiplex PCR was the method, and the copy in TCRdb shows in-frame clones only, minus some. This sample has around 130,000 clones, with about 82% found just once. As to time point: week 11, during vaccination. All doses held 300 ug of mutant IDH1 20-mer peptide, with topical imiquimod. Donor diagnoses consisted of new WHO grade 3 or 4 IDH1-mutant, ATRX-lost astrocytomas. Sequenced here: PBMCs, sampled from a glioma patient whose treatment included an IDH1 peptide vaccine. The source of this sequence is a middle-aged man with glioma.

CDR3 amino acids: CASSQTSGNSDEQFF. The DNA of the CDR3 is TGTGCCAGCAGCCAGACTAGCGGGAATAGCGATGAGCAGTTCTTC. The V call is TRBV7-6, the J call TRBJ2-1; 11 bases are a match to TRBD2. The CDR3 totals 15 residues. Losses at the gene ends were 5 bases for V and 8 bases for J; bases not matched to a gene: 8. Germline V CDR1 and CDR2: SGHVS, FNYEAQ.